Presented here are 10 T cell receptor beta chains from one specimen sequenced in a study of blood T cell repertoires in COVID-19 (dated by TCRdb to 2018 to 2020). Library construction relied on the immunoSEQ multiplex PCR assay. In its TCRdb copy, this immuneACCESS table keeps in-frame sequences only and misses some clones. Where compared with another copy, unresolved V genes explain less than half of these, and the others have no known cause. The sample table holds some 62,000 clones, of which around 80% were seen once. Clones ranked in the top ten supply under 7% of the sample. Sequenced input: peripheral blood. The receptor set was obtained from a human donor in a cohort sampled during active COVID-19.

The chain has TRBV19 and TRBJ1-1, with TRBD1 as a possible D gene (5 bases). The germline V gene has CDR1 LNHDA and CDR2 SQIVND (reference sequence). The CDR3 spans 14 residues. V was shortened by 2 bases and J by 6 bases, with 13 bases between the two germline ends. The CDR3 sequence is CASSIPGPLAEAFF. CDR3 in DNA: TGTGCCAGTAGTATACCAGGGCCGTTGGCTGAAGCTTTCTTT.

This clone was seen many times. The rearrangement links TRBV30 to TRBJ1-5, with D perhaps TRBD1 (5 bases). CDR1 GTSNPN and CDR2 SVGIG come from the germline V gene (reference sequence). V was trimmed by 5 bases and J by 4 bases, leaving 9 bases between them. The CDR3 totals 12 residues. The CDR3 nucleotides are TGTGCCTGGGGAGACAGTAATCAGCCCCAGCATTTT. This sequence encodes CAWGDSNQPQHF.

This chain joins TRBV3-1 (or the pseudogene TRBV3-2) and TRBJ2-5; perhaps TRBD2 as D (5 bases). The V gene's germline CDR1 is LGHDT and CDR2 YNNKEL (reference sequence). This CDR3 is built from 16 residues. Deletions cut 5 bases from V and 4 bases from J, with 20 bases between. The chain's CDR3 is CASSGRGPRSGETQYF. Written as DNA, the CDR3 is TGTGCCAGCAGCGGACGGGGTCCCAGAAGTGGAGAGACCCAGTACTTC.

The chain uses TRBV2 and TRBJ2-2; tentative D call: TRBD1 (6 bases). The germline V and J ends were trimmed by 9 bases and 5 bases, with 10 bases remaining between them. Germline CDR1 reads SNHLY; CDR2 reads FYNNEI. CDR3 length: 12 residues. CDR3 region: CARQGLTGELFF. In DNA, the CDR3 is TGTGCCAGGCAGGGGTTGACCGGGGAGCTGTTTTTT.

The chain carries TRBV7-3 and TRBJ2-1, with TRBD2 matching 12 bases. The CDR3 sequence is 16 residues long. The ends lost 5 bases at V and 2 bases at J; junction bases unmatched: 4. Germline CDR1 reads SGHTA; CDR2 reads FQGTGA. The CDR3 sequence is CASSRGLAGTYNEQFF. CDR3 nucleotides: TGTGCCAGCAGCCGCGGACTAGCGGGGACCTACAATGAGCAGTTCTTC.

The CDR3 reads CASSLRGNNSPLHF. CDR3 coding DNA: TGTGCCAGCAGCTTAAGGGGAAATAATTCACCCCTCCACTTT. V is TRBV7-8 and J is TRBJ1-6; tentatively, D is TRBD1 (5 bases). The V gene lost 2 bases and the J gene lost 5 bases, with 7 bases spanning the gap. The CDR3 is 14 amino acids. Germline assignment: CDR1 SGHVS and CDR2 FQNEAQ. Looking up the rest from reference TRBV7-8 and TRBJ1-6 gives the full variable domain: GAGVSQSPRYKVAKRGQDVALRCDPISGHVSLFWYQQALGQGPEFLTYFQNEAQLDKSGLPSDRFFAERPEGSVSTLKIQRTQQEDSAVYLCASSLRGNNSPLHFGNGTRLTVT.

The rearrangement joins TRBV5-1 to TRBJ1-3; D remains unclear. CDR3 length: 16 amino acids. The germline gives CDR1 SGHRS, CDR2 YFSETQ. The germline V and J ends were trimmed by 0 bases and 0 bases, with 10 bases remaining between them. For the CDR3, the DNA is TGCGCCAGCAGCTTGGCGCAGGCAACCTCTGGAAACACCATATATTTT. Protein sequence: CASSLAQATSGNTIYF.

This clone was seen a few times. The genes are TRBV5-5 and TRBJ1-4; 11 bases line up with TRBD1. V trimming: 0 bases; J trimming: 8 bases; junction bases outside the gene matches: 6. Looked up from germline, CDR1 is SGHKS and CDR2 is YYEKEE (reference sequence). This CDR3 comprises 16 residues. CDR3 DNA sequence: TGTGCCAGCAGCTTGGACGGGACAGGGGGAAGGGAAAAACTGTTTTTT. Amino acids: CASSLDGTGGREKLFF.

The genes are TRBV7-8 and TRBJ2-7, with TRBD2 as a possible D gene (5 bases). CDR3 length equals 15 residues. Trimming took 1 base from V and 4 from J, leaving 14 bases between them. Germline-derived CDR1 and CDR2 are SGHVS and FQNEAQ. The CDR3 loop reads CASSLGSRTLYEQYF. The CDR3 coding sequence is TGTGCCAGCAGCTTAGGTAGTAGGACTTTATACGAGCAGTACTTC.

This clone was counted only a few times. V usage is TRBV30 and J usage is TRBJ1-6, with D uncertain. Trimming removed 5 bases at V and 10 bases at J, with 15 bases between. This CDR3 is built from 13 residues. Germline V gene data show CDR1 as GTSNPN and CDR2 as SVGIG (reference sequence). The chain's CDR3 is CAWEEVKGSPLHF. CDR3 sequence (DNA): TGTGCCTGGGAAGAGGTCAAAGGCTCACCCCTCCACTTT.